This record concerns one TCR beta chain sequence. Antigen unknown. These data belong to a study of cytomegalovirus exposure and HLA in healthy donors. As for the study in general: Roughly 85 million unique TCRs from HLA-typed donors were held in an early release of data. Study conclusions and caveats: Published work reported that the classifier diagnosed cytomegalovirus status with high specificity and sensitivity. Earlier analysis yielded a pattern in which most TCR beta V segments were productive about 87% or about 30% of the time.

PCR involved 60 Vbeta and 13 Jbeta primers. Original processing methods: A later analysis counted about 80 million unique TCR beta chains, 9.5 million to 13 million shared. Assay: immunoSEQ multiplex PCR; the TCRdb copy retains only in-frame clones and omits some. V, J and clone size are taken as reported in that table, and D and trimming were inferred from the DNA itself. The sample records about 120,000 clones, 65% to 90% being singletons. The CDR3 is 14 amino acids. Trimming at V came to 6 bases and at J to 3 bases, leaving 7 bases not matched to a gene. Germline V gene sequence: CDR1 MNHNS, CDR2 SASEGT.

The sample comprised PBMCs. This sequence originates from a woman aged 40 to 50 in good health and CMV-seronegative. The chain links TRBV6-1 to TRBJ2-7; 8 nucleotides align to TRBD1. CDR3 in amino acids: CASRAGTGDYEQYF. The CDR3, as DNA: TGTGCCAGCAGAGCCGGGACAGGAGACTACGAGCAGTACTTC.